This TCR beta chain was captured by sequencing in a study of OX40 agonist ivuxolimab in advanced cancers. Points from the study as a whole: Expanded clones were, on average, more numerous in CD8+ T cells than in CD4+.

Method: immunoSEQ multiplex PCR; TCRdb's copy keeps in-frame clones and lacks some. This table holds 55,000 to 75,000 clones, 87% found once. With regard to this clone: Its antigen is not identified.

Germline assignment: CDR1 MGHRA and CDR2 YSYEKL. CDR3 size: 16 residues. V trimming: 2 bases; J trimming: 7 bases; junction bases outside the gene matches: 7. Source: CD4+ or CD8+ T cells sorted from blood, taken in a trial of the OX40 agonist ivuxolimab. The chain combines TRBV4-1 with TRBJ1-5; 11 positions agree with TRBD1. The receptor's source is an adult with an advanced solid tumor such as melanoma, head and neck, liver or kidney cancer. The CDR3 region has the DNA TGCGCCAGCAGCCAAACGGACAGGGGGCAAAACCAGCCCCAGCATTTT. The encoded protein is CASSQTDRGQNQPQHF.